Listed below are T cell receptor beta chains from one sample, sequenced in a study of T cell responses to AZD1222 COVID-19 vaccine. Generated by immunoSEQ multiplex PCR, the TCRdb table keeps only in-frame clones and is missing some. The sample has 90,000 to 120,000 clones, more than 80% seen once. Source: peripheral blood, taken on day 0 of AZD1222 vaccination. The receptors derive from an adult in good health. Each CDR3 is given with its conserved first and last residue. The order of the fields is D gene, clone size, J gene, V gene, CDR3 protein, CDR3 DNA. D genes are given only for firm matches. Some rows have no size entry. The others give once, few or many, or a class for an expanded clone.

.	.	TRBJ1-5	TRBV7-2	CASSRDTDQPQHF	TGTGCCAGCAGCCGGGACACCGATCAGCCCCAGCATTTT
TRBD1	.	TRBJ2-7	TRBV6-5	CASRHGQGDYEQYF	TGTGCCAGCAGACACGGACAGGGGGACTACGAGCAGTACTTC
TRBD2	.	TRBJ2-7	TRBV2	CASGVAGAREQYF	TGTGCCAGCGGAGTAGCGGGAGCCCGCGAGCAGTACTTC
.	.	TRBJ1-4	TRBV27	CASSPSDRTNEKLFF	TGTGCCAGCAGTCCGTCGGACAGAACTAATGAAAAACTGTTTTTT
TRBD1	.	TRBJ1-4	TRBV28	CASSSGQAEKLFF	TGTGCCAGCAGTTCGGGACAGGCCGAAAAACTGTTTTTT
TRBD2	.	TRBJ2-3	TRBV9	CASSAVTLAGPSTDTQYF	TGTGCCAGCAGCGCCGTAACGCTAGCGGGGCCTAGCACAGATACGCAGTATTTT
.	.	TRBJ2-6	TRBV7-2	CASSLRPRGANVLTF	TGTGCCAGCAGCCTCAGGCCGAGGGGGGCCAACGTCCTGACTTTC
.	.	TRBJ1-2	TRBV6-5	CASSPSGAVSDGYTF	TGTGCCAGCAGTCCTTCAGGGGCGGTATCGGATGGCTACACCTTC
.	.	TRBJ2-6	TRBV18	CASSRGSSGANVLTF	TGTGCCAGCTCACGTGGCAGCTCTGGGGCCAACGTCCTGACTTTC
.	.	TRBJ2-1	TRBV7-2	CASSLLAAPHEQFF	TGTGCCAGCAGCCTTCTGGCCGCCCCTCATGAGCAGTTCTTC
TRBD1	.	TRBJ1-1	TRBV19	CASSTIGTANTEAFF	TGTGCCAGTAGTACGATCGGGACAGCGAACACTGAAGCTTTCTTT
TRBD2	.	TRBJ2-5	TRBV7-3	CASSRSGLAGETQYF	TGTGCCAGCAGCCGATCAGGACTAGCTGGAGAGACCCAGTACTTC
.	.	TRBJ1-1	TRBV6-5	CASRTQVNTEAFF	TGTGCCAGCAGGACCCAGGTGAACACTGAAGCTTTCTTT
.	.	TRBJ2-7	TRBV5-4	CASSLSSSREQYF	TGTGCCAGCAGCTTGAGTTCTAGCAGGGAGCAGTACTTC
.	.	TRBJ2-5	TRBV12-5	CASGQDLAQMETQYF	TGTGCTAGTGGCCAAGACTTAGCCCAAATGGAGACCCAGTACTTC
.	.	TRBJ1-2	TRBV9	CASSVMEQGGGYTF	TGTGCCAGCAGCGTCATGGAACAGGGTGGTGGCTACACCTTC
TRBD1	.	TRBJ1-5	TRBV4-2	CASSQVSSGQGHQPQHF	TGTGCCAGCAGCCAAGTAAGTTCGGGACAGGGGCATCAGCCCCAGCATTTT
TRBD1	.	TRBJ2-3	TRBV9	CASSGPTGVSTDTQYF	TGTGCCAGCAGCGGCCCGACAGGGGTTTCCACAGATACGCAGTATTTT
.	once	TRBJ1-5	TRBV7-2	CASSFATPYSNQPQHF	TGTGCCAGCAGCTTCGCCACGCCCTATAGCAATCAGCCCCAGCATTTT
.	once	TRBJ2-1	TRBV5-1	CASNLEGSKGQFF	TGCGCCAGCAACTTGGAGGGCAGTAAGGGGCAGTTCTTC
TRBD1	.	TRBJ2-7	TRBV5-4	CASSLAQGGYEQYF	TGTGCCAGCAGCTTGGCACAGGGGGGCTACGAGCAGTACTTC
.	.	TRBJ1-2	TRBV28	CASSFRPPGHGYTF	TGTGCCAGCAGTTTTCGCCCGCCGGGGCATGGCTACACCTTC
.	once	TRBJ1-5	TRBV7-2	CASSMWREGNQPQHF	TGTGCCAGCAGCATGTGGAGGGAAGGCAATCAGCCCCAGCATTTT
.	once	TRBJ1-6	TRBV3-1/TRBV3-2	CASSQGSATYNSPLHF	TGTGCCAGCAGCCAGGGAAGTGCGACCTATAATTCACCCCTCCACTTT
.	.	TRBJ1-3	TRBV7-9	CASSLVGNTIYF	TGTGCCAGCAGCTTAGTTGGAAACACCATATATTTT
.	.	TRBJ2-7	TRBV19	CASAPQGHYEQYF	TGTGCCAGCGCCCCGCAGGGGCATTACGAGCAGTACTTC
TRBD1	.	TRBJ1-2	TRBV28	CASSLLRTGNYGYTF	TGTGCCAGCAGTTTACTAAGGACAGGGAACTATGGCTACACCTTC
.	.	TRBJ1-2	TRBV5-1	CASSSGQTYGYTF	TGCGCCAGCAGCTCTGGACAGACCTATGGCTACACCTTC
.	.	TRBJ2-3	TRBV3-1/TRBV3-2	CASSQDSAGDTQYF	TGTGCCAGCAGCCAAGATAGCGCCGGAGATACGCAGTATTTT
TRBD1	.	TRBJ2-3	TRBV2	CASSGFRDRDTDTQYF	TGTGCCAGCAGTGGTTTCCGGGACAGGGACACAGATACGCAGTATTTT
TRBD1	.	TRBJ1-1	TRBV7-9	CASSLTGGYTEAFF	TGTGCCAGCAGCTTAACAGGGGGCTACACTGAAGCTTTCTTT
.	once	TRBJ1-6	TRBV24-1	CATHAVISYNSPLHF	TGTGCCACTCACGCAGTTATCTCCTATAATTCACCCCTCCACTTT
TRBD2	.	TRBJ2-7	TRBV19	CATTAGTSGKGGDYEQYF	TGTGCTACAACCGCCGGGACTAGCGGGAAGGGAGGCGACTACGAGCAGTACTTC
.	.	TRBJ1-1	TRBV10-3	CATRSVDSPNTEAFF	TGTGCCACCCGATCCGTAGACAGTCCGAACACTGAAGCTTTCTTT